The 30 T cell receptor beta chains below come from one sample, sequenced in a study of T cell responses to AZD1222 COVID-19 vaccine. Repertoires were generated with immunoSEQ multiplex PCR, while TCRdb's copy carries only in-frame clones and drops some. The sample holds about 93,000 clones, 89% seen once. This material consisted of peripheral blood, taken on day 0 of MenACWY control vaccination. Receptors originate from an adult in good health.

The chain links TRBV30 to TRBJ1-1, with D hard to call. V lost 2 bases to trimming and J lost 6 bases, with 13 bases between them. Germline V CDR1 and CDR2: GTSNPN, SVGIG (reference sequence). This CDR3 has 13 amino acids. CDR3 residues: CAWSLDSRAEAFF. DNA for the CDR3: TGTGCCTGGAGTTTAGATTCGCGGGCTGAAGCTTTCTTT.

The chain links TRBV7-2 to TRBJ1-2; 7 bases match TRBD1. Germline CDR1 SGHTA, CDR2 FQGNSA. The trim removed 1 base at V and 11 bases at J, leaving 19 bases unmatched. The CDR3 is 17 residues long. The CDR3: CASSLGARTGPAMGYTF. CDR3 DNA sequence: TGTGCCAGCAGCTTAGGAGCCCGGACAGGACCCGCTATGGGGTACACCTTC.

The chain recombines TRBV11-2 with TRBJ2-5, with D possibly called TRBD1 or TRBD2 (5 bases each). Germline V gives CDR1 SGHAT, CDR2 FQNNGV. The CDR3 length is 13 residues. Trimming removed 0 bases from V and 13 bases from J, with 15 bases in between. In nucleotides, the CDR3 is TGTGCCAGCAGCTTAGATCAGGGAGTCGTCAGGTACTTC. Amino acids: CASSLDQGVVRYF.

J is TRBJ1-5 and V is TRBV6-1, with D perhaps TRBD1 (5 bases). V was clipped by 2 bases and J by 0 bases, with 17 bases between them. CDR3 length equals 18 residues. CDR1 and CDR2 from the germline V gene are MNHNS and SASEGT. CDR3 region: CASSESGGQGDSNQPQHF. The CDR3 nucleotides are TGTGCCAGCAGTGAAAGCGGCGGCCAAGGGGATAGCAATCAGCCCCAGCATTTT.

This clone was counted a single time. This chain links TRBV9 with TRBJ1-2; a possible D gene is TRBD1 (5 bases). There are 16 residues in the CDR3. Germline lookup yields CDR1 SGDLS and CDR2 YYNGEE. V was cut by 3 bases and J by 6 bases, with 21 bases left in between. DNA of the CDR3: TGTGCCAGCAGCGCCCTCCGGGACGAAGCATCCGATGGCTACACCTTC. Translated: CASSALRDEASDGYTF.

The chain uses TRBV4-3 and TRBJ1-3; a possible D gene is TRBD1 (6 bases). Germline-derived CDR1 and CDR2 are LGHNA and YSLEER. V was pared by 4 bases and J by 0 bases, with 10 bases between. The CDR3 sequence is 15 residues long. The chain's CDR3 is CASSPDRYSGNTIYF. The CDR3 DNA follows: TGCGCCAGCAGCCCGGACAGATACTCTGGAAACACCATATATTTT.

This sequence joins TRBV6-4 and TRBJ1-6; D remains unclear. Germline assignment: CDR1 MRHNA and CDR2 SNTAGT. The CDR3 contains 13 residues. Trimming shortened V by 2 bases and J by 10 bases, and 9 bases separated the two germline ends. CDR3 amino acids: CASSDRSGSPLHF. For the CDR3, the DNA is TGTGCCAGCAGTGACAGGAGTGGCTCACCCCTCCACTTT.

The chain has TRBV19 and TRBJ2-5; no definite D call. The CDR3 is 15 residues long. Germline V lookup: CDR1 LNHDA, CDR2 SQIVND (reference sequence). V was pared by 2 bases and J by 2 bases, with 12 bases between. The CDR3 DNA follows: TGTGCCAGTAGTATACTAGACGGAGCTCAAGAGACCCAGTACTTC. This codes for CASSILDGAQETQYF.

CDR3 protein: CASSMSAHNYGYTF. The CDR3 nucleotides read TGTGCCAGCAGTATGTCAGCTCATAACTATGGCTACACCTTC. The chain couples TRBV6-4 to TRBJ1-2, with D unresolved. The CDR3 covers 14 residues. V was trimmed by 5 bases and J by 1 base, leaving 11 bases between them. Per the germline V gene, CDR1 is MRHNA and CDR2 is SNTAGT.

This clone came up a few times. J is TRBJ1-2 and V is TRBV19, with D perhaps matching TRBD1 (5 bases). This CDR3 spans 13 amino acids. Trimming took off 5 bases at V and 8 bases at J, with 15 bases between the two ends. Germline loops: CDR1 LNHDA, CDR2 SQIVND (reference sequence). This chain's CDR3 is CASSAQGAGGYTF. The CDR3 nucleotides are TGTGCCAGTAGTGCCCAGGGCGCGGGAGGCTACACCTTC.

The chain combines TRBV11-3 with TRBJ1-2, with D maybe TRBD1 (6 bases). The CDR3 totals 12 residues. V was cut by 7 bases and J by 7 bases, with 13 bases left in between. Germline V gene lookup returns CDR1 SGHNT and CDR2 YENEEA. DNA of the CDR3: TGTGCCAGCACGGGGAACAGGGCTGGCTACACCTTC. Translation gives CASTGNRAGYTF.

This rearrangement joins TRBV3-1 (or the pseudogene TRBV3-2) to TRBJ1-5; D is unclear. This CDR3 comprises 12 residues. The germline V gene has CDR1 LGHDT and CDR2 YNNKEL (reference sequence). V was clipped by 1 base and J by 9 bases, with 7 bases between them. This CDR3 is CASSQVAGPQHF. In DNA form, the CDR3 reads TGTGCCAGCAGCCAAGTCGCAGGGCCCCAGCATTTT.

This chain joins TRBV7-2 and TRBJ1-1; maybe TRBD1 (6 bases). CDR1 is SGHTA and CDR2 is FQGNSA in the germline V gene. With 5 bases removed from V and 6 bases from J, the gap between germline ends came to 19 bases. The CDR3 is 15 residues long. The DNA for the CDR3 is TGTGCCAGCAGCCCTCACAGGGCGCCTATGGCTGAAGCTTTCTTT. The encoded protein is CASSPHRAPMAEAFF.

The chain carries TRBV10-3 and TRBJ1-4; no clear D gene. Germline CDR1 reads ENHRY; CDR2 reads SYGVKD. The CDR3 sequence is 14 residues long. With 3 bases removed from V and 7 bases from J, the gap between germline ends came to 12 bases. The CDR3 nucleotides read TGTGCCATCAGTGAAAAGGGAATAGGTGAAAAACTGTTTTTT. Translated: CAISEKGIGEKLFF.

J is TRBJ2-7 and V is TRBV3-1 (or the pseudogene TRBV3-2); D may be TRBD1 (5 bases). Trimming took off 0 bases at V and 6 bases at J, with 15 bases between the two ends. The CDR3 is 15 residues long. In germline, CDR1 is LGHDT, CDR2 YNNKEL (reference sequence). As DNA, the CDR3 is TGTGCCAGCAGCCAAGACCGACAGATCAGACCCGAGCAGTACTTC. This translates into CASSQDRQIRPEQYF.

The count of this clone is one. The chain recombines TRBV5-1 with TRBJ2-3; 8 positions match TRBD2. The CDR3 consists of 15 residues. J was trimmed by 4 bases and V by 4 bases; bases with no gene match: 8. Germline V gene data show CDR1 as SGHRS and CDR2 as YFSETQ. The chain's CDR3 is CASSEPTSAADTQYF. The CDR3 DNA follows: TGCGCCAGCAGCGAACCGACTAGCGCGGCAGATACGCAGTATTTT.

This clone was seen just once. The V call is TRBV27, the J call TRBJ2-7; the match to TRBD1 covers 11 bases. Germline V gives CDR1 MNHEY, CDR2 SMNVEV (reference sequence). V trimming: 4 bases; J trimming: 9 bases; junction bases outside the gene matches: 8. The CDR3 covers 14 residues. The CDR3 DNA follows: TGTGCCAGCAGTTCATCGGGACAGGGGGGCGCGCAGTACTTC. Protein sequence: CASSSSGQGGAQYF.

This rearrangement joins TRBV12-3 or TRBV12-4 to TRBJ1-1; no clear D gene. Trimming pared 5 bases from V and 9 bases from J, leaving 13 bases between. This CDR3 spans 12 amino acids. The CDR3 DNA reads TGTGCCAGCAGTCTCCCTGGGAGCCAAGCTTTCTTT. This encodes CASSLPGSQAFF.

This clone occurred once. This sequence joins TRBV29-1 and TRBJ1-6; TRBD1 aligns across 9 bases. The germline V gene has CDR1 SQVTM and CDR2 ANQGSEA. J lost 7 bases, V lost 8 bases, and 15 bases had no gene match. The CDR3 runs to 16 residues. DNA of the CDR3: TGCAGCTGCTCCGGGACCGACGGGACAGGGAATTCACCCCTCCACTTT. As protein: CSCSGTDGTGNSPLHF.

The CDR3, as DNA: TGTGCCAGCAGTCCAGGGTACACTGAAGCTTTCTTT. Translation: CASSPGYTEAFF. The chain carries TRBV3-1 (or the pseudogene TRBV3-2) and TRBJ1-1; D may be TRBD1 (5 bases). This CDR3 has 12 amino acids. V was shortened by 6 bases and J by 3 bases, with 8 bases between the two germline ends. Germline CDR1 reads LGHDT; CDR2 reads YNNKEL (reference sequence).

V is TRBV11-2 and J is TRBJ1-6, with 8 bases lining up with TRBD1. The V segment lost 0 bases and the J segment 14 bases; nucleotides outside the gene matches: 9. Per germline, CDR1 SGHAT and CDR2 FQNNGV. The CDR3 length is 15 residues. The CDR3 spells CASSLDPGTGPSLHF. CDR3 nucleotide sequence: TGTGCCAGCAGCTTAGATCCCGGGACAGGCCCATCCCTCCACTTT.

The CDR3 protein is CASSQDPSGGESSYNEQFF. CDR3 DNA: TGTGCCAGCAGCCAAGATCCGAGCGGGGGAGAGAGCTCCTACAATGAGCAGTTCTTC. This chain uses TRBV4-2 with TRBJ2-1; 8 bases are a match to TRBD2. The length of the CDR3 is 19 residues. The germline V gene has CDR1 LGHNA and CDR2 YNFKEQ. Losses at the gene ends were 0 bases for V and 0 bases for J; bases not matched to a gene: 10.

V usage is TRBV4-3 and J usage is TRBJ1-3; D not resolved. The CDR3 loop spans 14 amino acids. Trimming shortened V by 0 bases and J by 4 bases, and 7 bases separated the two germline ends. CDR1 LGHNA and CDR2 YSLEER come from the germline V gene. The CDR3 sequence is CASSQEVRGNTIYF. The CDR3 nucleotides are TGCGCCAGCAGCCAAGAGGTCCGCGGAAACACCATATATTTT.

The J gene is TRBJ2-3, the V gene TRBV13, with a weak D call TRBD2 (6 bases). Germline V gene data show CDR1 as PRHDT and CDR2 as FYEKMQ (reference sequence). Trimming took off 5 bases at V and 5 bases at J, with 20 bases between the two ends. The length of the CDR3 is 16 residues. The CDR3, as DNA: TGTGCCAGCAGCGAAGCGGACGCGGGAATAGGAGATACGCAGTATTTT. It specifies CASSEADAGIGDTQYF.

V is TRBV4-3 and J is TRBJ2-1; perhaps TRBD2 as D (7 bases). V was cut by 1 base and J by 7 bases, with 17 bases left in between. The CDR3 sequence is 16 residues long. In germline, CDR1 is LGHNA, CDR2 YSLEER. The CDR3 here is CASSQGWGGEQNEQFF. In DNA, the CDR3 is TGCGCCAGCAGCCAAGGCTGGGGGGGCGAGCAGAATGAGCAGTTCTTC.

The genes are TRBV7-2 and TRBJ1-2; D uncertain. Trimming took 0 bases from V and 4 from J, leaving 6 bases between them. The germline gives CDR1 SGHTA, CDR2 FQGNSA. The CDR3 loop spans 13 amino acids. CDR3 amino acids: CASSLAPAYGYTF. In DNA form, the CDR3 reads TGTGCCAGCAGCTTAGCCCCCGCCTATGGCTACACCTTC.

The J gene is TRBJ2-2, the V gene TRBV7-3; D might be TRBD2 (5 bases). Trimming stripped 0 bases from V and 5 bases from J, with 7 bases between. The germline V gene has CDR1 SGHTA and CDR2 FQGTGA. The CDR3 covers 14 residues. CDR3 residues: CASSLTGETGELFF. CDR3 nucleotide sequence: TGTGCCAGCAGCTTAACTGGGGAGACCGGGGAGCTGTTTTTT.

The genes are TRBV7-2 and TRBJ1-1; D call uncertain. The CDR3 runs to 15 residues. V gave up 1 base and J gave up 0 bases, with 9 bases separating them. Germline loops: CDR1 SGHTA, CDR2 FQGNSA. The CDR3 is CASSLEAGLNTEAFF. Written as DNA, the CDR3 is TGTGCCAGCAGCTTAGAGGCAGGCCTGAACACTGAAGCTTTCTTT.

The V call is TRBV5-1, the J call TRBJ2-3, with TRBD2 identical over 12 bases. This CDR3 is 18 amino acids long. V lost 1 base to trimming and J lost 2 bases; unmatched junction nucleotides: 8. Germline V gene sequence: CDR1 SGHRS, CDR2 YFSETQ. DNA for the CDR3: TGCGCCAGCAGCTTGCAACTAGCGGGGGGATCTGACACAGATACGCAGTATTTT. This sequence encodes CASSLQLAGGSDTDTQYF.

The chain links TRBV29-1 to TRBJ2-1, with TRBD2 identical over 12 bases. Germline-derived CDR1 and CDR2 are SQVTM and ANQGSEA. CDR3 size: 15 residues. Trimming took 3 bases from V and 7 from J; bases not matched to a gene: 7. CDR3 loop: CSVDLAGGPTNEQFF. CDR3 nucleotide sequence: TGCAGCGTTGACCTAGCGGGGGGGCCTACGAATGAGCAGTTCTTC.